The clone carrying this TCR beta chain was counted at least ten times. This sample was taken from a study of neurological immune-mediated disorders. 5'RACE with 10-nucleotide random UMIs produced the cDNA. TCRdb processed the 5' RACE reads anew with MiXCR; each CDR3 protein has one entry. The table records around 37,000 distinct CDR3 sequences, under 4% of them present only once. Time point indicated: longitudinal time-point 1 (baseline). The receptor was derived from a woman in her sixties with multiple sclerosis. Sequences were obtained from PBMCs.

The CDR3 region has the DNA TGCGCCAGCAGCTTGAGAGGAGACTCCTACGAGCAGTACTTC. Its protein is CASSLRGDSYEQYF. This rearrangement joins TRBV5-1 to TRBJ2-7; D is unclear. The germline gives CDR1 SGHRS, CDR2 YFSETQ. There are 14 residues in the CDR3. The ends were cut back, 1 base at V and 0 bases at J, with 8 bases in the middle.